Each of the 25 T cell receptor beta chains below was sequenced from the same sample in a study of blood T cell repertoires in COVID-19. Profiling relied on immunoSEQ multiplex PCR, and the TCRdb table lists in-frame clones only, not all of them. The sample has 200,000 to 250,000 clones, more than 75% seen once. Sequencing was performed on peripheral blood. The receptors derive from a man in his fifties or sixties with acute or convalescent COVID-19.

The chain has TRBV28 and TRBJ1-6; D possibly corresponds to TRBD1 (6 bases). Germline V gene sequence: CDR1 MDHEN, CDR2 SYDVKM. The ends were cut back, 5 bases at V and 7 bases at J, with 15 bases in the middle. The CDR3 loop spans 15 amino acids. The CDR3: CASSDMDSLNSPLHF. As DNA, the CDR3 is TGTGCCAGCAGTGATATGGACAGCTTGAATTCACCCCTCCACTTT.

The genes are TRBV19 and TRBJ1-6; D remains unclear. Germline V gene lookup returns CDR1 LNHDA and CDR2 SQIVND (reference sequence). The CDR3 has 15 residues. The V gene lost 0 bases and the J gene lost 9 bases, with 12 bases spanning the gap. The DNA of the CDR3 is TGTGCCAGTAGTATAGAGCCGGGGAGAAGTTCACCCCTCCACTTT. Its protein product is CASSIEPGRSSPLHF.

The chain combines TRBV5-4 with TRBJ1-2; a weak D match, TRBD1 (6 bases). Germline CDR1 is SGHNT and CDR2 is YYREEE (reference sequence). V lost 0 bases and J lost 4, with 13 bases in between. The CDR3 extends over 15 amino acids. The CDR3 spells CASSLGGGSGYGYTF. DNA for the CDR3: TGTGCCAGCAGCTTGGGTGGGGGCAGTGGCTATGGCTACACCTTC.

This sequence joins TRBV6-1 and TRBJ1-1, with D unresolved. Per the germline V gene, CDR1 is MNHNS and CDR2 is SASEGT. V lost 1 base and J 0 bases, leaving 12 bases between the germline ends. The CDR3 loop spans 16 amino acids. The CDR3 region has the DNA TGTGCCAGCAGTGAAGAGAGAGGCAGAGTGAACACTGAAGCTTTCTTT. It specifies CASSEERGRVNTEAFF.

The chain carries TRBV7-3 and TRBJ1-2, with a weak D call TRBD1 (5 bases). V was clipped by 2 bases and J by 1 base, with 8 bases between them. The germline V gene encodes CDR1 SGHTA and CDR2 FQGTGA. This CDR3 spans 14 amino acids. CDR3 bases: TGTGCCAGCAGCTTATCCGGGGGTAACTATGGCTACACCTTC. The encoded protein is CASSLSGGNYGYTF. The full variable domain, its missing parts supplied by reference TRBV7-3 and TRBJ1-2, is GAGVSQTPSNKVTEKGKYVELRCDPISGHTALYWYRQSLGQGPEFLIYFQGTGAADDSGLPNDRFFAVRPEGSVSTLKIQRTERGDSAVYLCASSLSGGNYGYTFGSGTRLTVV.

V and J are TRBV19 and TRBJ2-4; no reliable D call. Germline V CDR1 and CDR2: LNHDA, SQIVND (reference sequence). The CDR3 has 16 amino acids. V lost 3 bases to trimming and J lost 0 bases, with 12 bases between them. The CDR3 is CASSMPRRVAKNIQYF. For the CDR3, the DNA is TGTGCCAGTAGTATGCCACGACGGGTAGCCAAAAACATTCAGTACTTC.

The chain joins TRBV7-8 to TRBJ1-4, with D possibly TRBD1 on 6 matching bases. This CDR3 contains 14 residues. The V gene's germline CDR1 is SGHVS and CDR2 FQNEAQ. Trimming stripped 4 bases from V and 8 bases from J, with 14 bases between. The CDR3: CASSSMGGLEKLFF. The CDR3 DNA is TGTGCCAGCAGCTCCATGGGGGGGCTAGAAAAACTGTTTTTT.

The V and J genes are TRBV6-5 and TRBJ1-2; D is perhaps TRBD1 (6 bases). V gave up 5 bases and J gave up 8 bases, with 12 bases separating them. The CDR3 spans 12 residues. Germline V gives CDR1 MNHEY, CDR2 SVGAGI. The CDR3 spells CASSPGAGGYTF. CDR3 coding DNA: TGTGCCAGCAGTCCAGGGGCGGGCGGCTACACCTTC.

The chain carries TRBV19 and TRBJ1-5, with 11 bases lining up with TRBD1. This CDR3 has 17 amino acids. CDR1 and CDR2 (germline): LNHDA, SQIVND (reference sequence). V trimming: 6 bases; J trimming: 6 bases; junction bases outside the gene matches: 13. The CDR3 sequence: CASSNPRIGTGGQPQHF. As DNA, the CDR3 is TGTGCCAGTAGCAACCCCCGGATAGGGACAGGGGGTCAGCCCCAGCATTTT.

The genes are TRBV24-1 and TRBJ2-1, with 10 bases lining up with TRBD1. The ends lost 2 bases at V and 5 bases at J; junction bases unmatched: 5. The CDR3 spans 16 residues. Germline values: CDR1 KGHDR, CDR2 SFDVKD. The CDR3 loop reads CATSDYRTGGDNEQFF. The CDR3 nucleotides are TGTGCCACCAGTGATTATAGGACAGGGGGGGACAATGAGCAGTTCTTC.

Comments on this clone: In the same sample, other DNA sequences code for this CDR3. The chain has TRBV7-6 and TRBJ2-7, with D possibly TRBD1 on 5 matching bases. Trimming took 5 bases from V and 3 from J, leaving 5 bases between them. This CDR3 contains 11 residues. Germline lookup yields CDR1 SGHVS and CDR2 FNYEAQ. CDR3 residues: CASSDSYEQYF. CDR3 nucleotides: TGTGCCAGCAGCGACAGCTACGAGCAGTACTTC. The complete variable domain, with remaining parts taken from reference TRBV7-6 and TRBJ2-7, reads GAGVSQSPRYKVTKRGQDVALRCDPISGHVSLYWYRQALGQGPEFLTYFNYEAQQDKSGLPNDRFSAERPEGSISTLTIQRTEQRDSAMYRCASSDSYEQYFGPGTRLTVT.

V usage is TRBV6-2 or TRBV6-3 and J usage is TRBJ1-5, with 9 bases identical to TRBD1. CDR1 MNHEY and CDR2 SVGEGT come from the germline V gene. CDR3 length: 19 residues. V shed 4 bases and J 0 bases; nucleotides not matched to a gene: 13. The DNA for the CDR3 is TGTGCCAGCAGTTTCCACGGACAGGGGAGGGGGTATAGCAATCAGCCCCAGCATTTT. Protein product: CASSFHGQGRGYSNQPQHF.

The chain combines TRBV5-4 with TRBJ2-7; 8 nucleotides agree with TRBD2. CDR3 length: 16 amino acids. V lost 3 bases and J lost 5; bases outside the gene matches: 13. CDR1 and CDR2 from the germline V gene are SGHNT and YYREEE (reference sequence). CDR3 coding DNA: TGTGCCAGCAGCTCCGCTGGGACGGGGGGGCGTCACGAGCAGTACTTC. Its protein product is CASSSAGTGGRHEQYF.

The chain links TRBV9 to TRBJ2-5, with 9 bases identical to TRBD2. There are 16 residues in the CDR3. CDR1 is SGDLS, CDR2 YYNGEE, per germline. V lost 7 bases and J lost 4; bases outside the gene matches: 14. The CDR3 sequence is CASGGELAGAGETQYF. For the CDR3, the DNA is TGTGCCAGCGGTGGGGAGTTAGCGGGGGCGGGAGAGACCCAGTACTTC.

The rearrangement uses TRBV29-1 and TRBJ1-1; D unclear. CDR1 and CDR2 (germline): SQVTM, ANQGSEA. V was trimmed by 0 bases and J by 4 bases, leaving 9 bases between them. The CDR3 runs 13 residues. The CDR3 DNA reads TGCAGCGTTGAAGAACCCCGGAGCACTGAAGCTTTCTTT. Amino acids: CSVEEPRSTEAFF.

The V and J genes are TRBV27 and TRBJ2-2; TRBD1 agrees at 8 bases. CDR1 is MNHEY and CDR2 is SMNVEV in the germline V gene (reference sequence). V gave up 5 bases and J gave up 5 bases; unmatched junction bases: 7. The length of the CDR3 is 15 residues. The CDR3 region has the DNA TGTGCCAGCAGTCCAACAGGGGGGAGGACCGGGGAGCTGTTTTTT. Residues: CASSPTGGRTGELFF.

The rearrangement links TRBV6-1 to TRBJ1-2; 10 bases are a match to TRBD1. Germline V gene lookup returns CDR1 MNHNS and CDR2 SASEGT. This CDR3 contains 18 residues. Trimming cost V 2 bases and J 3 bases; bases outside gene matches: 12. CDR3 protein: CASSETGDRGHADYGYTF. CDR3 in DNA: TGTGCCAGCAGTGAAACTGGAGACAGGGGGCATGCTGACTATGGCTACACCTTC.

The gene calls are TRBV19 and TRBJ2-7, with D possibly TRBD2 on 5 matching bases. The CDR3 covers 15 residues. From germline, CDR1 is LNHDA and CDR2 SQIVND (reference sequence). With 6 bases removed from V and 1 base from J, the gap between germline ends came to 16 bases. In nucleotides, the CDR3 is TGTGCCAGTAGGGTCCCCAGCGGAAGTTCCTACGAGCAGTACTTC. This translates into CASRVPSGSSYEQYF.

The V gene is TRBV5-1, the J gene TRBJ1-2; the D gene is possibly TRBD1 (6 bases). Germline CDR1 is SGHRS and CDR2 is YFSETQ. Trimming stripped 4 bases from V and 8 bases from J, with 18 bases between. The CDR3 covers 14 residues. The CDR3 loop is CASSPGQFQGGYTF. For the CDR3, the DNA is TGCGCCAGCAGCCCTGGACAATTTCAGGGGGGCTACACCTTC.

CDR3 nucleotides: TGCAGCGTTTGGGGGGGGGCTAACACTGAAGCTTTCTTT. As protein: CSVWGGANTEAFF. This chain links TRBV29-1 with TRBJ1-1; a weak D match, TRBD1 (6 bases). The CDR3 runs 13 residues. The V end was cut by 5 bases, the J end by 2 bases, with 12 bases between. Looked up from germline, CDR1 is SQVTM and CDR2 is ANQGSEA.

This rearrangement joins TRBV5-1 to TRBJ2-5; 7 bases match TRBD2. CDR1 is SGHRS and CDR2 is YFSETQ in the germline V gene. Losses at the gene ends were 4 bases for V and 3 bases for J; bases not matched to a gene: 6. The CDR3 is 14 residues long. For the CDR3, the DNA is TGCGCCAGCAGCCGGGGGGACGGTGAAGAGACCCAGTACTTC. Amino acids: CASSRGDGEETQYF.

This clone occurred once. The chain is built from TRBV27 and TRBJ1-5, with D maybe TRBD1 (6 bases). Trimming stripped 7 bases from V and 6 bases from J, with 10 bases between. The length of the CDR3 is 12 residues. CDR1 and CDR2 (germline): MNHEY, SMNVEV (reference sequence). The CDR3 region has the DNA TGTGCCAGCAAACAGGGTGGTCAGCCCCAGCATTTT. The encoded protein is CASKQGGQPQHF.

V and J are TRBV7-3 and TRBJ2-5, with TRBD2 identical over 10 bases. J lost 5 bases, V lost 6 bases, and 9 bases had no gene match. Per germline, CDR1 SGHTA and CDR2 FQGTGA. The CDR3 extends over 15 amino acids. The CDR3 DNA reads TGTGCCAGCAGTCTAGCGGGGGTTACCCTGGAGACCCAGTACTTC. Encoded protein: CASSLAGVTLETQYF.

This chain links TRBV9 with TRBJ2-6; 8 positions agree with TRBD1. The CDR3 spans 18 residues. The junction had 9 bases not matched to a gene; V was cut back by 4 bases and J by 0 bases. Per germline, CDR1 SGDLS and CDR2 YYNGEE. This chain's CDR3 is CASSFPTGVPSGANVLTF. CDR3 nucleotide sequence: TGTGCCAGCAGCTTCCCGACAGGGGTCCCCTCTGGGGCCAACGTCCTGACTTTC.

The rearrangement links TRBV6-1 to TRBJ2-7, with 8 bases identical to TRBD2. V lost 4 bases, J lost 4 bases, and 3 bases stayed unmatched. Germline loops: CDR1 MNHNS, CDR2 SASEGT. The CDR3 spans 13 residues. The CDR3 reads CASSVSGGYEQYF. CDR3 DNA: TGTGCCAGCAGTGTCTCGGGGGGGTACGAGCAGTACTTC.